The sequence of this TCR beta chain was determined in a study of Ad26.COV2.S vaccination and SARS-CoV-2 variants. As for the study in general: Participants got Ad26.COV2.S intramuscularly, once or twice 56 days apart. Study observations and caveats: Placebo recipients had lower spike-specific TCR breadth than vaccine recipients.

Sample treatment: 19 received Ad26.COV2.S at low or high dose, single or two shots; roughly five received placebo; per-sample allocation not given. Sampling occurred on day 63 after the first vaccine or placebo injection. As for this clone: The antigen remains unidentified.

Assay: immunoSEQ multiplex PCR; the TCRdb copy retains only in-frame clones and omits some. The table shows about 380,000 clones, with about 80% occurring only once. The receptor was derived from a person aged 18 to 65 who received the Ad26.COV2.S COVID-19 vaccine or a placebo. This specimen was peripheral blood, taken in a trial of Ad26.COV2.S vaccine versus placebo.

In DNA, the CDR3 is TGTGCCATCAGTGAGTCCGGCAGGACAGGGCTCGAAAAACTGTTTTTT. Translation: CAISESGRTGLEKLFF. This chain joins TRBV10-3 and TRBJ1-4; TRBD1 matches 8 bases. The CDR3 runs 16 residues. The germline V gene encodes CDR1 ENHRY and CDR2 SYGVKD. J gave up 8 bases and V 0 bases, and 8 bases lay outside the gene matches.